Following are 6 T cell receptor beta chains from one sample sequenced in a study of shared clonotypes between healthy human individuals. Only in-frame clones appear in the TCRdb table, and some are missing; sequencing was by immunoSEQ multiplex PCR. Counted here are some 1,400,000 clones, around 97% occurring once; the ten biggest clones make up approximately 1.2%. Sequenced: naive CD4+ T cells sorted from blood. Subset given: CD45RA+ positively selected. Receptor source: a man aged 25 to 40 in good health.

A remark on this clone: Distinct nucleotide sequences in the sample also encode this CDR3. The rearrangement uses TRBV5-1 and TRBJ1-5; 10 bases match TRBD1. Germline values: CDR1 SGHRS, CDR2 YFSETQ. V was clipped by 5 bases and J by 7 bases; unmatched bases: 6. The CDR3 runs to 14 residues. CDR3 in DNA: TGCGCCAGCAGTTCCGGGACAGGGGTCCAGCCCCAGCATTTT. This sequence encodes CASSSGTGVQPQHF.

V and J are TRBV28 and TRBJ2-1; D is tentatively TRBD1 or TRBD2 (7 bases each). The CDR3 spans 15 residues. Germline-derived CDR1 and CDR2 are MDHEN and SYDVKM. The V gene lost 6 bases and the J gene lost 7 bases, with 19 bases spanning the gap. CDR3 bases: TGTGCCAGCAGCCCAGGGGGGAGGGACAAGAATGAGCAGTTCTTC. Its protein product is CASSPGGRDKNEQFF.

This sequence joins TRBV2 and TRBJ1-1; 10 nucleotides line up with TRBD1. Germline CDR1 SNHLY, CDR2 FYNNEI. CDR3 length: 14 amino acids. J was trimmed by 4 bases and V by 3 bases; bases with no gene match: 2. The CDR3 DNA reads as TGTGCCAGCAGTGATTGGACAGGGGGCACTGAAGCTTTCTTT. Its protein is CASSDWTGGTEAFF.

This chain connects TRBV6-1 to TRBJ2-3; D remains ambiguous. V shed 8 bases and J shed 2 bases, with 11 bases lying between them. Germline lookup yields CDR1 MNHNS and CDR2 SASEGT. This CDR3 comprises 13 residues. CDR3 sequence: CASLEGFTDTQYF. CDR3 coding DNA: TGTGCCAGCCTCGAAGGATTCACAGATACGCAGTATTTT.

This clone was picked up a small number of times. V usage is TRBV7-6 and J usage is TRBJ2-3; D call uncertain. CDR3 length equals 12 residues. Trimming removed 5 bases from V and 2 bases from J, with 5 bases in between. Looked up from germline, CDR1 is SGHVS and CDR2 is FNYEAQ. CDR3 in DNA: TGTGCCAGCAGCCCCTACACAGATACGCAGTATTTT. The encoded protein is CASSPYTDTQYF.

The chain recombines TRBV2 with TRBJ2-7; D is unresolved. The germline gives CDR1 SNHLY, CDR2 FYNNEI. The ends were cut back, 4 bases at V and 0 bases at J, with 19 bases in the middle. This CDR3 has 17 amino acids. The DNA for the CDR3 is TGTGCCAGCAGTGGAGGAGAGAGCGTCGTGAGCTCCTACGAGCAGTACTTC. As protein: CASSGGESVVSSYEQYF. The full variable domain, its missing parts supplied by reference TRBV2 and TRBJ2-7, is EPEVTQTPSHQVTQMGQEVILRCVPISNHLYFYWYRQILGQKVEFLVSFYNNEISEKSEIFDDQFSVERPDGSNFTLKIRSTKLEDSAMYFCASSGGESVVSSYEQYFGPGTRLTVT.